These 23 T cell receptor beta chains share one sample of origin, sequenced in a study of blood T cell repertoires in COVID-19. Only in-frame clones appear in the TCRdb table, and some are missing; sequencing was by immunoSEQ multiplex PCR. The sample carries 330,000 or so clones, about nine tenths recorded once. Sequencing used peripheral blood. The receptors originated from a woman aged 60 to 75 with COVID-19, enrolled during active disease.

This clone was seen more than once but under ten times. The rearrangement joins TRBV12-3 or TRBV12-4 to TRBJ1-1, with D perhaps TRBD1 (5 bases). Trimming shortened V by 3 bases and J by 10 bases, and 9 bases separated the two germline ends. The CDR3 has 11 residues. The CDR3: CASSFGGRAFF. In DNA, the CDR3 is TGTGCCAGCAGTTTCGGGGGGAGAGCTTTCTTT.

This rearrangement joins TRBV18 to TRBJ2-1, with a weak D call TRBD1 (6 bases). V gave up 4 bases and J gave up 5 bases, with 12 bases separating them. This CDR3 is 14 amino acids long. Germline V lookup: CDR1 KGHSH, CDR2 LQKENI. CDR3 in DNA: TGTGCCAGCTCACACACCGGGACAAACAATGAGCAGTTCTTC. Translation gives CASSHTGTNNEQFF. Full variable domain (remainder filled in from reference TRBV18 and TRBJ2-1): NAGVMQNPRHLVRRRGQEARLRCSPMKGHSHVYWYRQLPEEGLKFMVYLQKENIIDESGMPKERFSAEFPKEGPSILRIQQVVRGDSAAYFCASSHTGTNNEQFFGPGTRLTVL.

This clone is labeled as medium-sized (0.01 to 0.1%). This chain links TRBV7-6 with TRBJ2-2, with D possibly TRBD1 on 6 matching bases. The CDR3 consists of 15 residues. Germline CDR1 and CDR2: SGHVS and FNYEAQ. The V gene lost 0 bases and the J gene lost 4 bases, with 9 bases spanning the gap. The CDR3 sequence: CASSLAGDTTGELFF. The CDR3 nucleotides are TGTGCCAGCAGCTTAGCGGGGGACACCACCGGGGAGCTGTTTTTT. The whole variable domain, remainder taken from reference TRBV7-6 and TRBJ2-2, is GAGVSQSPRYKVTKRGQDVALRCDPISGHVSLYWYRQALGQGPEFLTYFNYEAQQDKSGLPNDRFSAERPEGSISTLTIQRTEQRDSAMYRCASSLAGDTTGELFFGEGSRLTVL.

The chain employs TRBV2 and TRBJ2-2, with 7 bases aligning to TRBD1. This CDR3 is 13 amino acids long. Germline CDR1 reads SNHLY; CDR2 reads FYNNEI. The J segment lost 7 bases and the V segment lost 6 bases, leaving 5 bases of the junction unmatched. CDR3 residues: CASRTGPRGELFF. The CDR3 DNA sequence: TGTGCCAGCAGGACAGGGCCTCGCGGGGAGCTGTTTTTT. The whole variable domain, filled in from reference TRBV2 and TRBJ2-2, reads EPEVTQTPSHQVTQMGQEVILRCVPISNHLYFYWYRQILGQKVEFLVSFYNNEISEKSEIFDDQFSVERPDGSNFTLKIRSTKLEDSAMYFCASRTGPRGELFFGEGSRLTVL.

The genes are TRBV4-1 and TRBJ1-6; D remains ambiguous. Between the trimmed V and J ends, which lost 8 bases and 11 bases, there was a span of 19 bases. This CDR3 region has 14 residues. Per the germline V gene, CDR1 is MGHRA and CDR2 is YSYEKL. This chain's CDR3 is CASEPEPAVPPLHF. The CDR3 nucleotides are TGCGCCAGCGAGCCAGAGCCAGCGGTTCCACCCCTCCACTTT.

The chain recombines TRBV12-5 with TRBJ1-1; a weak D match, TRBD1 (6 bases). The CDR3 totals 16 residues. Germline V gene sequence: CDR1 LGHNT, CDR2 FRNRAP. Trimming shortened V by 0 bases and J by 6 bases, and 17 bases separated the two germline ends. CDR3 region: CASGLVLGRGLAEAFF. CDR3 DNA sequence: TGTGCTAGTGGTTTGGTCCTCGGGAGGGGGTTAGCTGAAGCTTTCTTT.

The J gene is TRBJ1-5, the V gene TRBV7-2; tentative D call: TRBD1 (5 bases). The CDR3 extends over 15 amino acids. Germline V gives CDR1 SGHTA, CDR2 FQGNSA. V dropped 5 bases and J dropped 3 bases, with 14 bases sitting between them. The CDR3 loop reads CASSPDSAYNQPQHF. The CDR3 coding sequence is TGTGCCAGCAGCCCTGACAGCGCTTACAATCAGCCCCAGCATTTT.

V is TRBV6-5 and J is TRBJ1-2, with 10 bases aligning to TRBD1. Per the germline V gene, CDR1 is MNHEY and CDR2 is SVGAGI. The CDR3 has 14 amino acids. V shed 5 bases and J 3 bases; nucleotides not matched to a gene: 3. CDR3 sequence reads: CASSRQGADYGYTF. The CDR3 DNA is TGTGCCAGCAGTCGACAGGGGGCCGACTATGGCTACACCTTC.

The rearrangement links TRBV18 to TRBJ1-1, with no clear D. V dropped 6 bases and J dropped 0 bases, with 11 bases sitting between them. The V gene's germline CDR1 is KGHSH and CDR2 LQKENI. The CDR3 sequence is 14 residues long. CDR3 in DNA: TGTGCCAGCTCTCAGTATAACATGAACACTGAAGCTTTCTTT. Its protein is CASSQYNMNTEAFF. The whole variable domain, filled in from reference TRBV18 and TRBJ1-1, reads NAGVMQNPRHLVRRRGQEARLRCSPMKGHSHVYWYRQLPEEGLKFMVYLQKENIIDESGMPKERFSAEFPKEGPSILRIQQVVRGDSAAYFCASSQYNMNTEAFFGQGTRLTVV.

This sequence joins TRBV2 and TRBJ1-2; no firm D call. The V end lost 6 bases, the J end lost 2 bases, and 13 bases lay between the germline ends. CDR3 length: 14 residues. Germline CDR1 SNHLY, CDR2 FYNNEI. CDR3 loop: CASSRNGENYGYTF. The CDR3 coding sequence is TGTGCCAGCAGCAGAAATGGGGAGAACTATGGCTACACCTTC.

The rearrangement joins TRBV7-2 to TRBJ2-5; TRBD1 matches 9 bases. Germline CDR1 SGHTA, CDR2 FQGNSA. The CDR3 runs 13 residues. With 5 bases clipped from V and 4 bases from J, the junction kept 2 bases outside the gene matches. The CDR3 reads CASSADRGETQYF. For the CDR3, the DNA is TGTGCCAGCAGCGCGGACAGGGGAGAGACCCAGTACTTC.

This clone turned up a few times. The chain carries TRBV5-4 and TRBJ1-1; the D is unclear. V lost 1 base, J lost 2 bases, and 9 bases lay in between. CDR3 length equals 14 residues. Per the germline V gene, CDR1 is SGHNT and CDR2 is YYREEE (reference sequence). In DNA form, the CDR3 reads TGTGCCAGCAGCTTGCGGGGAAATAACACTGAAGCTTTCTTT. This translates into CASSLRGNNTEAFF.

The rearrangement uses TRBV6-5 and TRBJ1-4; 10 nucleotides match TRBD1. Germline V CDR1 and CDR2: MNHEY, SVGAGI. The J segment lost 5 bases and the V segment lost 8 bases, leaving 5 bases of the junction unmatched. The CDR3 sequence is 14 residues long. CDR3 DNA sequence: TGTGCCAGCGCCTCGACAGGGGGCAATGAAAAACTGTTTTTT. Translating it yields CASASTGGNEKLFF.

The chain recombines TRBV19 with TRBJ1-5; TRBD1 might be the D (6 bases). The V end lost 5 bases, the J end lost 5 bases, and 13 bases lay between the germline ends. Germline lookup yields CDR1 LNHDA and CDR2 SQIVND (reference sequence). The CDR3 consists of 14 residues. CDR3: CASSADQGHQPQHF. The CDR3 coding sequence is TGTGCCAGTAGTGCCGATCAGGGGCATCAGCCCCAGCATTTT. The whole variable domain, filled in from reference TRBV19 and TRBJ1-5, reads DGGITQSPKYLFRKEGQNVTLSCEQNLNHDAMYWYRQDPGQGLRLIYYSQIVNDFQKGDIAEGYSVSREKKESFPLTVTSAQKNPTAFYLCASSADQGHQPQHFGDGTRLSIL.

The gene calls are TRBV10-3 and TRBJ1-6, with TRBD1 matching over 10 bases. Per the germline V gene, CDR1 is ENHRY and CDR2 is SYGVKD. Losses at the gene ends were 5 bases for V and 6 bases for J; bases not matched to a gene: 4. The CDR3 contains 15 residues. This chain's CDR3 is CAISSGQGINSPLHF. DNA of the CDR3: TGTGCCATCAGTTCGGGACAGGGGATTAATTCACCCCTCCACTTT.

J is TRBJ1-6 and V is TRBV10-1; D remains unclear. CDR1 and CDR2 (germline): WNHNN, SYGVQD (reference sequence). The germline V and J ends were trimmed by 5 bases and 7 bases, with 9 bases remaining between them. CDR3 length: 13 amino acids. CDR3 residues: CASSSRFNSPLHF. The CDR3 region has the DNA TGCGCCAGCAGTTCCAGATTCAATTCACCCCTCCACTTT.

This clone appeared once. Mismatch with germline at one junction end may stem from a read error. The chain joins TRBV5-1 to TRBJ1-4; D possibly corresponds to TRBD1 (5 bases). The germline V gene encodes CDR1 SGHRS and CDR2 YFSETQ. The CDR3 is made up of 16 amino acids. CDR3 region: CATSDPSRGPNEKLFF. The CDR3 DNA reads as TGCGCCACCAGCGATCCCAGTAGGGGTCCTAATGAAAAACTGTTTTTT.

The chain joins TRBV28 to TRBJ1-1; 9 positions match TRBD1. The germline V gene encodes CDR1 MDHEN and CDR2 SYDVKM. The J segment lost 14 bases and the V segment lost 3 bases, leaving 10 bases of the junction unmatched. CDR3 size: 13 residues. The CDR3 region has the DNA TGTGCCAGCAGTTTTGGAGGGACAGGGTTCTCCTTCTTT. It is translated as CASSFGGTGFSFF.

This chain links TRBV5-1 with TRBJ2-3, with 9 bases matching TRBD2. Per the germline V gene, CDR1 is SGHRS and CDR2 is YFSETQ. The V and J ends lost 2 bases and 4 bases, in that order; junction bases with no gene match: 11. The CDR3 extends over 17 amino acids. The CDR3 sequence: CASSLPRGGGASDTQYF. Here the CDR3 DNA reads TGCGCCAGCAGCTTACCTAGAGGCGGGGGGGCGTCAGATACGCAGTATTTT.

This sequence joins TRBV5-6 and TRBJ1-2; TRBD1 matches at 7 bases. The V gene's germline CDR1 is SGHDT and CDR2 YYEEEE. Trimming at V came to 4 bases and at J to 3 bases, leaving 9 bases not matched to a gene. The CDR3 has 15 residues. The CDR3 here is CASSAEQGSYYGYTF. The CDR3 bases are TGTGCCAGCAGCGCAGAACAGGGGTCATACTATGGCTACACCTTC.

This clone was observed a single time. The chain's CDR3 is CASSNSGGAGGTGELFF. The CDR3 nucleotides read TGTGCCAGCAGCAACAGCGGGGGGGCCGGGGGCACCGGGGAGCTGTTTTTT. The chain couples TRBV4-2 to TRBJ2-2; 10 positions match TRBD2. With V trimmed by 5 bases and J by 4 bases, 10 bases remained unmatched. The CDR3 is made up of 17 amino acids. CDR1 is LGHNA and CDR2 is YNFKEQ in the germline V gene.

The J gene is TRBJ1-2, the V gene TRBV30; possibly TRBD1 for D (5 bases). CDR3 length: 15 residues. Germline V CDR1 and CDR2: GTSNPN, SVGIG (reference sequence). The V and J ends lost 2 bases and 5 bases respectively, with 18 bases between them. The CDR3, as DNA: TGTGCCTGGAGTCCGGGGGGGGGTTTAGGGTATGGCTACACCTTC. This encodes CAWSPGGGLGYGYTF.

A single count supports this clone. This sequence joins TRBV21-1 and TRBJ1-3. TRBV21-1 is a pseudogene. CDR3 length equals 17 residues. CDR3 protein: CASSNATGRVIGNTIYF. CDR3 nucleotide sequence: TGTGCCAGCAGCAACGCCACTGGTCGGGTTATAGGAAACACCATATATTTT.